Listed below are T cell receptor beta chains from one sample, sequenced in a study of blood T cells in healthy people across ages. TCRdb processed the 5' RACE reads anew with MiXCR; each CDR3 protein has one entry. The table has 1.6 million or so distinct CDR3 sequences, around 35% seen once. The sequenced material came from blood. The source is a woman in her 30s in good health. Both conserved end residues are part of each CDR3. The D gene is left open where the match is weak. Clone size appears in some rows only: once, few, many, or a class for an expanded clone.

j_call: TRBJ2-1
v_call: TRBV7-3
d_call: -
clone_size: -
cdr3_aa: CASSSRDSLRGEQFF
cdr3_nt: TGTGCCAGCAGCTCCCGGGACTCACTGAGGGGCGAGCAGTTCTTC

j_call: TRBJ2-7
v_call: TRBV28
d_call: -
clone_size: few
cdr3_aa: CASSTKYEQYF
cdr3_nt: TGTGCCAGCAGTACTAAGTACGAGCAGTACTTC

j_call: TRBJ2-3
v_call: TRBV12-3/TRBV12-4
d_call: -
clone_size: -
cdr3_aa: CASSLSPGVKTDTQYF
cdr3_nt: TGTGCCAGCAGTTTAAGTCCAGGGGTGAAAACAGATACGCAGTATTTT

j_call: TRBJ2-7
v_call: TRBV6-2/TRBV6-3
d_call: -
clone_size: few
cdr3_aa: CASKIDISYEQYF
cdr3_nt: TGTGCCAGCAAAATAGACATCTCCTACGAGCAGTACTTC

j_call: TRBJ2-3
v_call: TRBV20-1
d_call: -
clone_size: many
cdr3_aa: CSAPPATTSTDTQYF
cdr3_nt: TGCAGTGCCCCACCAGCGACTACTAGCACAGATACGCAGTATTTT

j_call: TRBJ1-2
v_call: TRBV28
d_call: -
clone_size: many
cdr3_aa: CASRQLNYGYTF
cdr3_nt: TGTGCCAGCAGACAGCTTAACTATGGCTACACCTTC

j_call: TRBJ2-7
v_call: TRBV20-1
d_call: TRBD1
clone_size: few
cdr3_aa: CSAPDRDNEQYF
cdr3_nt: TGCAGTGCTCCGGACAGGGACAACGAGCAGTACTTC

j_call: TRBJ2-3
v_call: TRBV5-4
d_call: TRBD2
clone_size: -
cdr3_aa: CASQSRGGSGDTQYF
cdr3_nt: TGTGCCAGCCAAAGCCGGGGGGGGTCTGGCGATACGCAGTATTTT

j_call: TRBJ2-7
v_call: TRBV7-8
d_call: -
clone_size: -
cdr3_aa: CASSFAGPGDEQYF
cdr3_nt: TGTGCCAGCAGCTTCGCCGGGCCAGGGGACGAGCAGTACTTC

j_call: TRBJ2-5
v_call: TRBV19
d_call: TRBD1
clone_size: -
cdr3_aa: CASRGPGTGPLEQYF
cdr3_nt: TGTGCCAGTAGGGGGCCGGGGACAGGGCCTTTGGAGCAGTACTTC

j_call: TRBJ1-2
v_call: TRBV10-3
d_call: -
clone_size: -
cdr3_aa: CAISSTTPGDYGYTF
cdr3_nt: TGTGCCATCAGTTCCACCACACCAGGGGACTATGGCTACACCTTC

j_call: TRBJ1-1
v_call: TRBV3-1
d_call: -
clone_size: -
cdr3_aa: CASSQVPGYTEAFF
cdr3_nt: TGTGCCAGCAGCCAAGTACCGGGGTACACTGAAGCTTTCTTT

j_call: TRBJ2-2
v_call: TRBV4-2
d_call: -
clone_size: few
cdr3_aa: CASSQGTSLNTGELFF
cdr3_nt: TGTGCCAGCAGCCAAGGAACTAGCTTGAACACCGGGGAGCTGTTTTTT

j_call: TRBJ2-1
v_call: TRBV14
d_call: -
clone_size: -
cdr3_aa: CASSQDRSGEQFF
cdr3_nt: TGTGCCAGCAGCCAAGACAGGTCCGGGGAGCAGTTCTTC

j_call: TRBJ1-2
v_call: TRBV5-1
d_call: -
clone_size: -
cdr3_aa: CASRPGAEGYTF
cdr3_nt: TGCGCCAGCAGACCGGGGGCCGAGGGCTACACCTTC

j_call: TRBJ1-6
v_call: TRBV12-3/TRBV12-4
d_call: TRBD1
clone_size: few
cdr3_aa: CASSLTGAANSPLHF
cdr3_nt: TGTGCCAGCAGTTTGACAGGGGCGGCTAATTCACCCCTCCACTTT

j_call: TRBJ2-5
v_call: TRBV20-1
d_call: -
clone_size: few
cdr3_aa: CSARDPGREAVETQYF
cdr3_nt: TGCAGTGCTAGAGACCCCGGGCGGGAAGCGGTAGAGACCCAGTACTTC

j_call: TRBJ2-1
v_call: TRBV20-1
d_call: TRBD2
clone_size: few
cdr3_aa: CSASKLAGGSPYNEQFF
cdr3_nt: TGCAGTGCTAGCAAACTAGCGGGAGGGTCCCCCTACAATGAGCAGTTCTTC

j_call: TRBJ1-4
v_call: TRBV7-2
d_call: -
clone_size: few
cdr3_aa: CASSLGSGSGKLFF
cdr3_nt: TGTGCCAGCAGCTTAGGTTCAGGGTCGGGAAAACTGTTTTTT

j_call: TRBJ2-3
v_call: TRBV7-8
d_call: -
clone_size: -
cdr3_aa: CASSPLGQPSTDTQYF
cdr3_nt: TGTGCCAGCAGCCCCCTTGGACAGCCCAGCACAGATACGCAGTATTTT

j_call: TRBJ2-3
v_call: TRBV11-3
d_call: TRBD1
clone_size: -
cdr3_aa: CASSLTRGTGIDTQYF
cdr3_nt: TGTGCCAGCAGCCTTACCCGGGGGACAGGGATAGATACGCAGTATTTT

j_call: TRBJ2-1
v_call: TRBV5-1
d_call: -
clone_size: many
cdr3_aa: CASSAGVYNEQFF
cdr3_nt: TGTGCCAGCAGCGCCGGAGTATACAATGAGCAGTTCTTC

j_call: TRBJ2-3
v_call: TRBV5-1
d_call: TRBD1
clone_size: many
cdr3_aa: CASSVSGQGVDTQYF
cdr3_nt: TGCGCCAGCAGCGTTTCGGGACAGGGAGTAGATACGCAGTATTTT

j_call: TRBJ2-1
v_call: TRBV4-1
d_call: -
clone_size: many
cdr3_aa: CASSQRTDLYNEQFF
cdr3_nt: TGCGCCAGCAGCCAACGGACGGATCTATACAATGAGCAGTTCTTC

j_call: TRBJ2-7
v_call: TRBV20-1
d_call: TRBD2
clone_size: -
cdr3_aa: CSASGLAGAGYEQYF
cdr3_nt: TGCAGTGCTTCGGGACTAGCGGGAGCGGGCTACGAGCAGTACTTC

j_call: TRBJ2-4
v_call: TRBV11-2
d_call: -
clone_size: -
cdr3_aa: CASSLVVRGPAKNIQYF
cdr3_nt: TGTGCCAGCAGCTTAGTGGTTAGGGGTCCAGCCAAAAACATTCAGTACTTC

j_call: TRBJ2-3
v_call: TRBV7-9
d_call: TRBD1
clone_size: -
cdr3_aa: CASSPFQGESTDTQYF
cdr3_nt: TGTGCCAGCAGCCCCTTCCAGGGGGAGAGCACAGATACGCAGTATTTT

j_call: TRBJ2-5
v_call: TRBV20-1
d_call: -
clone_size: many
cdr3_aa: CSARLPYQETQYF
cdr3_nt: TGCAGTGCTAGGCTGCCGTACCAAGAGACCCAGTACTTC

j_call: TRBJ2-1
v_call: TRBV10-3
d_call: TRBD2
clone_size: -
cdr3_aa: CAISERTSGRVNEQFF
cdr3_nt: TGTGCCATCAGTGAGAGGACTAGCGGGAGAGTCAATGAGCAGTTCTTC

j_call: TRBJ2-5
v_call: TRBV7-3
d_call: -
clone_size: few
cdr3_aa: CASSSDPAETQYF
cdr3_nt: TGTGCCAGCAGCTCAGACCCGGCGGAGACCCAGTACTTC

j_call: TRBJ1-5
v_call: TRBV21-1
d_call: -
clone_size: -
cdr3_aa: CASTRQGPAGGNQPQHF
cdr3_nt: TGTGCCAGCACTAGACAGGGGCCAGCGGGGGGCAATCAGCCCCAGCATTTT

j_call: TRBJ2-7
v_call: TRBV6-4
d_call: TRBD1
clone_size: few
cdr3_aa: CASSTLRDRVDEQYF
cdr3_nt: TGTGCCAGCAGCACCCTCCGGGACAGGGTCGACGAGCAGTACTTC

j_call: TRBJ2-3
v_call: TRBV4-1
d_call: -
clone_size: many
cdr3_aa: CASSQEASTPDTQYF
cdr3_nt: TGCGCCAGCAGCCAAGAGGCGTCAACACCAGATACGCAGTATTTT

j_call: TRBJ2-7
v_call: TRBV6-1
d_call: -
clone_size: few
cdr3_aa: CASSEAGVYEQYF
cdr3_nt: TGTGCCAGCAGTGAAGCTGGGGTCTACGAGCAGTACTTC

j_call: TRBJ2-5
v_call: TRBV6-6
d_call: -
clone_size: -
cdr3_aa: CASSYYRGTQGTQYF
cdr3_nt: TGTGCCAGCAGTTACTATCGCGGGACCCAAGGGACCCAGTACTTC

j_call: TRBJ2-7
v_call: TRBV7-2
d_call: TRBD2
clone_size: -
cdr3_aa: CASSWLAGGPYERYF
cdr3_nt: TGTGCCAGCAGCTGGCTAGCGGGGGGGCCCTACGAGCGGTACTTC

j_call: TRBJ2-5
v_call: TRBV28
d_call: TRBD2
clone_size: few
cdr3_aa: CASVSRPGTSGATQYF
cdr3_nt: TGTGCCAGCGTAAGCCGCCCCGGGACTAGCGGGGCTACCCAGTACTTC

j_call: TRBJ2-3
v_call: TRBV5-6
d_call: -
clone_size: -
cdr3_aa: CASKVLGSTITDTQYF
cdr3_nt: TGTGCCAGCAAGGTGTTGGGCTCAACCATCACAGATACGCAGTATTTT

j_call: TRBJ1-2
v_call: TRBV27
d_call: -
clone_size: few
cdr3_aa: CASSLSPLGHVRGYTF
cdr3_nt: TGTGCCAGCAGTTTATCGCCTTTGGGTCACGTCCGGGGCTACACCTTC

j_call: TRBJ2-1
v_call: TRBV20-1
d_call: TRBD1
clone_size: -
cdr3_aa: CSARSAGTGPSEFF
cdr3_nt: TGCAGTGCTAGGAGCGCCGGGACAGGGCCGTCAGAGTTCTTC

j_call: TRBJ2-1
v_call: TRBV12-3/TRBV12-4
d_call: TRBD2
clone_size: -
cdr3_aa: CASSRTSGYEQFF
cdr3_nt: TGTGCCAGCAGTCGGACTAGCGGGTATGAGCAGTTCTTC